This is a list of T cell receptor beta chains from one sample in a study of blood T cell repertoires in COVID-19. The data were produced by immunoSEQ multiplex PCR, yet TCRdb's version contains in-frame clones alone and is incomplete. This table has some 150,000 clones, around four fifths appearing once. Material for sequencing was peripheral blood. The receptors were gathered from a man between 65 and 79 years old with acute or convalescent COVID-19. Each CDR3 is given with its conserved first and last residue. The D gene is left open where the match is weak. Only part of the rows carry a size: once, few, many, or a class if the clone is expanded.

abundance	d_gene	v_gene	j_gene	CDR3nt	CDR3aa
NA	TRBD2	TRBV6-6	TRBJ2-1	TGTGCCAGCAGCGCGACTAGCGGGGGGGCACATGAGCAGTTCTTC	CASSATSGGAHEQFF
NA	TRBD1	TRBV7-2	TRBJ1-2	TGTGCCAGCAGACTAACCGGACAGGGGCGAAGTTATGGCTACACCTTC	CASRLTGQGRSYGYTF
NA	NA	TRBV27	TRBJ2-3	TGTGCCAGCAGGGGGGGTTTGGACACAGATACGCAGTATTTT	CASRGGLDTDTQYF
NA	TRBD1	TRBV19	TRBJ1-5	TGTGCCAGTAAACTCGACAGGGCACTCAATCAGCCCCAGCATTTT	CASKLDRALNQPQHF
NA	NA	TRBV27	TRBJ1-5	TGTGCCAGCAGTCACCAGGGCAATCAGCCCCAGCATTTT	CASSHQGNQPQHF
once	NA	TRBV11-2	TRBJ1-1	TGTGCCAGCAGCTTAAGGCAGGGTAGTCCCGAAGCTTTCTTT	CASSLRQGSPEAFF
few	TRBD2	TRBV19	TRBJ2-7	TGTGCCAGTCCCGGGACTAGCGGGAGGGCCCAGGAGCAGTACTTC	CASPGTSGRAQEQYF
once	NA	TRBV2	TRBJ2-7	TGTGCCAGCAGTGACCTCGTCGCCAGCTCCTACGAGCAGTACTTC	CASSDLVASSYEQYF
once	TRBD1	TRBV28	TRBJ1-5	TGTGCCAGCAGTTCCAGGGGGCTCAATCAGCCCCAGCATTTT	CASSSRGLNQPQHF
NA	TRBD2	TRBV14	TRBJ2-3	TGTGCCAGCAGCCAAGCTATTAGCGGGAAAGCTAGCACAGATACGCAGTATTTT	CASSQAISGKASTDTQYF
NA	TRBD2	TRBV3-1/TRBV3-2	TRBJ2-3	TGTGCCAGCAGCCAACTAGCGGCGAGTGCCCGAGATACGCAGTATTTT	CASSQLAASARDTQYF
NA	TRBD1	TRBV5-1	TRBJ1-6	TGCGCCAGCAACCCTACAGGGGAGAATTCACCCCTCCACTTT	CASNPTGENSPLHF
NA	NA	TRBV2	TRBJ1-5	TGTGCCAGCAGCACCGGGAGACGAGATCAGCCCCAGCATTTT	CASSTGRRDQPQHF
NA	NA	TRBV2	TRBJ2-3	TGTGCCAGCAGTGCCCGGGGTTCGACTGCGGATACGCAGTATTTT	CASSARGSTADTQYF
NA	NA	TRBV25-1	TRBJ1-1	TGTGCCAGCAGTGAGACAGGCGCTTACACTGAAGCTTTCTTT	CASSETGAYTEAFF
NA	NA	TRBV5-1	TRBJ1-1	TGCGCCAGCAGCTTAGGGCAGGGGGAAGCTTTCTTT	CASSLGQGEAFF
NA	TRBD1	TRBV6-5	TRBJ2-1	TGTGCCAGCAGTACCCGAGGGACAGGGAACTATGAGCAGTTCTTC	CASSTRGTGNYEQFF
NA	NA	TRBV3-1/TRBV3-2	TRBJ2-3	TGTGCCAGCAGCTACTCAACAGATACGCAGTATTTT	CASSYSTDTQYF
NA	TRBD2	TRBV19	TRBJ2-7	TGTGCCAGTAACTCCCCGGCTAGCGGTGCCTACGAGCAGTACTTC	CASNSPASGAYEQYF
NA	NA	TRBV3-1/TRBV3-2	TRBJ2-3	TGTGCCAGCAGCCCTCCTACAGATACGCAGTATTTT	CASSPPTDTQYF
NA	TRBD2	TRBV9	TRBJ2-1	TGTGCCAGCAGCGCTCTAGCGGGAGCCTACAATGAGCAGTTCTTC	CASSALAGAYNEQFF
once	TRBD1	TRBV19	TRBJ1-3	TGTGCCAGTAGGACGGACAGGCTTGGAAACACCATATATTTT	CASRTDRLGNTIYF
NA	TRBD2	TRBV11-2	TRBJ2-1	TGTGCCAGCAGCTTAGGGGAGGGGTCTTACAATGAGCAGTTCTTC	CASSLGEGSYNEQFF
NA	NA	TRBV5-1	TRBJ2-7	TGCGCCAGCACCCCAGGCATGGGGGCTTGGGAGCAGTACTTC	CASTPGMGAWEQYF
NA	NA	TRBV19	TRBJ1-2	TGTGCCAGTTGGTCAGGGCGCTCTGGCTACACCTTC	CASWSGRSGYTF
NA	NA	TRBV18	TRBJ2-7	TGTGCCAGCTCACAGATCGGGGGAAGTGTCGAGCAGTACTTC	CASSQIGGSVEQYF
NA	NA	TRBV28	TRBJ1-2	TGTGCCAGCAGTTTTTTGGGGGGATCCTATGGCTACACCTTC	CASSFLGGSYGYTF
NA	TRBD1	TRBV2	TRBJ1-6	TGTGCCAGCAGCGGGGGACAGACGCGGAATTCACCCCTCCACTTT	CASSGGQTRNSPLHF
NA	NA	TRBV4-1	TRBJ1-2	TGCGCCAGCAGCCAAGGGCAGTTATTTTATGGCTACACCTTC	CASSQGQLFYGYTF
NA	NA	TRBV1	TRBJ2-2	TGCACCAGCAGCCAAGAAAACGGGGGGGCCGGCACCGGGGAGCTGTTTTTT	CTSSQENGGAGTGELFF
NA	NA	TRBV18	TRBJ1-5	TGTGCCAGCTCACCAAGGGAGGACGATCAGCCCCAGCATTTT	CASSPREDDQPQHF
NA	TRBD1	TRBV19	TRBJ1-5	TGTGCCAGTAGTATCGGACAGGGAAGGCAGCCCCAGCATTTT	CASSIGQGRQPQHF
NA	NA	TRBV12-3/TRBV12-4	TRBJ2-7	TGTGCCAGCAGTTTAATGGGGGGCGAGCAGTACTTC	CASSLMGGEQYF
NA	NA	TRBV7-9	TRBJ2-7	TGTGCCAGCAGCGCACTCGGAGGGACTCCCACTGGCGAGCAGTACTTC	CASSALGGTPTGEQYF
once	TRBD1	TRBV29-1	TRBJ2-2	TGCAGCGTTGATCGACAGGGGTACACCGGGGAGCTGTTTTTT	CSVDRQGYTGELFF
NA	TRBD1	TRBV2	TRBJ1-1	TGTGCCAACTCGAGGACAGGGCCGAACACTGAAGCTTTCTTT	CANSRTGPNTEAFF
NA	NA	TRBV7-9	TRBJ2-6	TGTGCCAGCAGCCGAACCACTCCTGGGGCCAACGTCCTGACTTTC	CASSRTTPGANVLTF
NA	NA	TRBV7-6	TRBJ1-4	TGTGCCAGCAGCCGGGGGGGAACTAATGAAAAACTGTTTTTT	CASSRGGTNEKLFF
NA	TRBD1	TRBV13	TRBJ2-7	TGTGCCAGCAGCTCCTCCGGGACAGGGTCCTACGAGCAGTACTTC	CASSSSGTGSYEQYF
once	NA	TRBV6-5	TRBJ2-2	TGTGCCACCAAACGGATAGGGGCGAACACCGGGGAGCTGTTTTTT	CATKRIGANTGELFF
NA	TRBD1	TRBV5-1	TRBJ2-6	TGCGCCAGCAGCTTGGGACAGGGTCCTTTAGACGTCCTGACTTTC	CASSLGQGPLDVLTF
NA	NA	TRBV3-1/TRBV3-2	TRBJ1-2	TGTGCCAGCAGCCAAGGGGCCCTTAGATATGGCTACACCTTC	CASSQGALRYGYTF
NA	NA	TRBV6-5	TRBJ1-2	TGTGCCAGCAGCTCAGCGGACTATGGCTACACCTTC	CASSSADYGYTF
NA	TRBD2	TRBV2	TRBJ2-2	TGTGCCAGCACCAGAGAAGGTCTAGCGGGAGGAACCGGGGAGCTGTTTTTT	CASTREGLAGGTGELFF
NA	NA	TRBV9	TRBJ2-1	TGTGCCAGCAGCGTAGTCGGTGGCTCCTACAATGAGCAGTTCTTC	CASSVVGGSYNEQFF